This T cell receptor beta chain came from a study of response to subunit inactivated influenza vaccine. The study's findings and limits: Authors suggested few new T cells are recruited by each seasonal influenza vaccination.

TCRdb recomputed calls from the RT-PCR reads with MiXCR, one row per CDR3 protein. The top ten clones hold about a tenth of a sample with hundreds of thousands of distinct CDR3 sequences, about an eighth of them seen once. This clonotype was seen a few times. Its antigen remains unknown. Sample: PBMCs from blood, taken on the day of vaccination. The sequence derives from a man aged 50-59 years who received an inactivated influenza vaccine.

The CDR3 nucleotides are TGTGCCAGCAGTTCAAATCCGGGACAGGGTATAGACATTCAGTACTTC. It codes for CASSSNPGQGIDIQYF. The chain recombines TRBV12-3 or TRBV12-4 with TRBJ2-4, with 9 positions matching TRBD1. The junction had 12 bases not matched to a gene; V was cut back by 4 bases and J by 8 bases. The CDR3 contains 16 residues.